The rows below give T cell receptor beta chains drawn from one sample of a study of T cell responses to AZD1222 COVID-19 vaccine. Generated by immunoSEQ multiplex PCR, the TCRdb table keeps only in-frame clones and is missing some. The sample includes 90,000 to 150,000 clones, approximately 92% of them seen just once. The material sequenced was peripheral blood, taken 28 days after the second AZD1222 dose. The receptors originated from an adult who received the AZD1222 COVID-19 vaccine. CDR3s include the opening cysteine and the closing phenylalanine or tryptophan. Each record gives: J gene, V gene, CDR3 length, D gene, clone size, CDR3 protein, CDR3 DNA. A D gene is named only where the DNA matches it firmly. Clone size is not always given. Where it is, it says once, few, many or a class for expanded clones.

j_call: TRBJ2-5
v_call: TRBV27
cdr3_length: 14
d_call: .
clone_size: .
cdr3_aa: CASSFLDSLETQYF
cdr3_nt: TGTGCCAGCAGTTTCCTTGACAGCCTAGAGACCCAGTACTTC

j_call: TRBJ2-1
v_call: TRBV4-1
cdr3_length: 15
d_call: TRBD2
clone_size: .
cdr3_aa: CASSQSAGGHNEQFF
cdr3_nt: TGCGCCAGCAGCCAGAGTGCGGGGGGGCACAATGAGCAGTTCTTC

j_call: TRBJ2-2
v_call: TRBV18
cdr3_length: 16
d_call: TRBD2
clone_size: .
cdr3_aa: CASSATSVQNTGELFF
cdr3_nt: TGTGCCAGCTCAGCCACTAGCGTTCAGAACACCGGGGAGCTGTTTTTT

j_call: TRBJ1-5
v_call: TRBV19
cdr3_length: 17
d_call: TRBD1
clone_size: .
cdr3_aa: CASSILILGTGRQPQHF
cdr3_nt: TGTGCCAGTAGTATTCTGATATTGGGGACAGGACGGCAGCCCCAGCATTTT

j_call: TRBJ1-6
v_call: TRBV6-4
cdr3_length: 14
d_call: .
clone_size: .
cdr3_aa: CASSERDKVSPLHF
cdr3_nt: TGTGCCAGCAGTGAACGGGACAAAGTCTCACCCCTCCACTTT

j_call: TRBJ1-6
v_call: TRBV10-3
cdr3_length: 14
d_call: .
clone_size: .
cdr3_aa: CAISQAQRERPLHF
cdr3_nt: TGTGCCATCAGCCAAGCACAGAGAGAAAGACCCCTCCACTTT

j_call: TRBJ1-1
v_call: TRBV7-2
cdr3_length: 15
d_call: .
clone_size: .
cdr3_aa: CASSWRGASQGEAFF
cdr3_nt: TGTGCCAGCAGCTGGCGGGGGGCCTCCCAAGGTGAAGCTTTCTTT

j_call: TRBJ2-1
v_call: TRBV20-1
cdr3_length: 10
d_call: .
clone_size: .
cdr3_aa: CSAPPNEQFF
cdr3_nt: TGCAGTGCCCCGCCGAATGAGCAGTTCTTC

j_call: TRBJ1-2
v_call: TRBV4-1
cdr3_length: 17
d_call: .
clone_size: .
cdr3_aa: CASSQAGAGDGIYGYTF
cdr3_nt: TGCGCCAGCAGCCAAGCAGGGGCAGGGGATGGGATCTATGGCTACACCTTC

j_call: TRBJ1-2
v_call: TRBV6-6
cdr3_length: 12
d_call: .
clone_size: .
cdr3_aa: CASSRQGNGYTF
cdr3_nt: TGTGCCAGCAGTCGCCAGGGGAATGGCTACACCTTC

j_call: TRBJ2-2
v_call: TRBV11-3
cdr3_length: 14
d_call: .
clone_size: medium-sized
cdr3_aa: CASSLRGRNGELFF
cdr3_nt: TGTGCCAGCAGCTTACGGGGGCGCAACGGGGAGCTGTTTTTT

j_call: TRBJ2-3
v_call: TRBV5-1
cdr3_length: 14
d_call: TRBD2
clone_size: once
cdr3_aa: CASNGLAGTDTQYF
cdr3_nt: TGCGCCAGCAACGGACTAGCGGGGACAGATACGCAGTATTTT

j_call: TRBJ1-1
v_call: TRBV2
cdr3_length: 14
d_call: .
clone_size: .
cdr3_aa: CASTFGQVNTEAFF
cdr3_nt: TGTGCCAGCACTTTCGGACAAGTGAACACTGAAGCTTTCTTT

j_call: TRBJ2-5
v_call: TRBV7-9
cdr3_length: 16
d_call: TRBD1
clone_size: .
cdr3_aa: CASSPRDRGLQETQYF
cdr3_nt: TGTGCCAGCAGCCCTCGGGACAGGGGACTTCAAGAGACCCAGTACTTC

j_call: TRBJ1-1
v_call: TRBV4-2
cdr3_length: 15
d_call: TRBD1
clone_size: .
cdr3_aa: CASSQGDRDDTEAFF
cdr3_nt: TGTGCCAGCAGCCAGGGCGACAGGGACGACACTGAAGCTTTCTTT

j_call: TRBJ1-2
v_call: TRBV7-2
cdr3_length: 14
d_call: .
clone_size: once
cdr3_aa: CASSYPGTDYGYTF
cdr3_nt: TGTGCCAGCAGTTATCCCGGGACGGACTATGGCTACACCTTC

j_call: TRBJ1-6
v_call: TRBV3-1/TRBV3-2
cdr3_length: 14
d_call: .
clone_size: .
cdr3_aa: CASSQGFPNSPLHF
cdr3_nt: TGTGCCAGCAGTCAAGGGTTCCCTAATTCACCCCTCCACTTT

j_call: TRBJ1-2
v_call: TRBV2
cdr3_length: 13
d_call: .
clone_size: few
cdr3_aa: CASSEGRSAGYTF
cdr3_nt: TGTGCCAGCAGTGAAGGGCGCTCCGCTGGCTACACCTTC

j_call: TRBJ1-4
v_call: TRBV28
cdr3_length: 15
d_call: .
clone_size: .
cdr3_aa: CASRPLTGFNEKLFF
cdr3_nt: TGTGCCAGCAGACCCCTTACAGGGTTTAATGAAAAACTGTTTTTT

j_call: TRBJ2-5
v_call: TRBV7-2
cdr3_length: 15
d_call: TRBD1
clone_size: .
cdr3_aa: CASSTRTGPAETQYF
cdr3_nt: TGTGCCAGCAGCACCCGGACAGGGCCAGCTGAGACCCAGTACTTC

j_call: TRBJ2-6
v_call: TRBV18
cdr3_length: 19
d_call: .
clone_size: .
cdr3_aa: CASSPLSWVSVAGANVLTF
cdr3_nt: TGTGCCAGCTCACCACTATCCTGGGTATCCGTAGCTGGGGCCAACGTCCTGACTTTC

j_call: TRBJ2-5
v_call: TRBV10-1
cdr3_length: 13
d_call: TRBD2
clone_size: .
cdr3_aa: CASSRLAGETQYF
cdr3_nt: TGCGCCAGCAGCAGACTAGCGGGAGAGACCCAGTACTTC

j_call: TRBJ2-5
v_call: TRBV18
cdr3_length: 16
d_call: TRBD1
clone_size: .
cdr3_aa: CASSPRTGGFQETQYF
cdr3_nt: TGTGCCAGCTCACCAAGGACAGGGGGCTTTCAAGAGACCCAGTACTTC

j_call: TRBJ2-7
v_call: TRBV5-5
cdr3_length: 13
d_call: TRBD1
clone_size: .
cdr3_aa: CASSPDRAYEQYF
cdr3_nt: TGTGCCAGCAGCCCCGACAGGGCCTACGAGCAGTACTTC

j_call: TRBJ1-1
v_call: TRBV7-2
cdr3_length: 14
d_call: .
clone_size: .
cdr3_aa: CASSLERGDTEAFF
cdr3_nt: TGTGCCAGCAGCCTAGAGAGAGGGGACACTGAAGCTTTCTTT

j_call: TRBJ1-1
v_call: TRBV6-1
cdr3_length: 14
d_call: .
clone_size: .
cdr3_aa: CASREDRMNTEAFF
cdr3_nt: TGTGCCAGCAGGGAAGACAGAATGAACACTGAAGCTTTCTTT

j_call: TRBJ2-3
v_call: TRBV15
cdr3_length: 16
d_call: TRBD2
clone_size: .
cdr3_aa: CATSRDLREWEDTQYF
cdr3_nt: TGTGCCACCAGCAGAGATTTGCGGGAGTGGGAAGATACGCAGTATTTT

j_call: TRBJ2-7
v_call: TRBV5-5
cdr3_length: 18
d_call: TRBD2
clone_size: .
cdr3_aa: CASSPPPGLAVVSYEQYF
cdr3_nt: TGTGCCAGCAGTCCACCCCCGGGACTAGCGGTTGTCTCCTACGAGCAGTACTTC

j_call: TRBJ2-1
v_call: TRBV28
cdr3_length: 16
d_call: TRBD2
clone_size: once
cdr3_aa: CASSPPTSGRRNEQFF
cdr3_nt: TGTGCCAGCAGTCCCCCGACTAGCGGGAGACGCAATGAGCAGTTCTTC

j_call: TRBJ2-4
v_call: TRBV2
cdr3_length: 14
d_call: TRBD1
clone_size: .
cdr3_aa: CASMWGQGENIQYF
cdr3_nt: TGTGCCAGCATGTGGGGACAGGGGGAGAACATTCAGTACTTC